One TCR beta chain is described in this entry. CDR1 is MDHEN, CDR2 SYDVKM, per germline. The CDR3 contains 16 residues. V lost 6 bases to trimming and J lost 0 bases, with 17 bases between them. This sample stems from a study of blood T cell repertoires in COVID-19. Overall study: COVID-19 samples from acute and convalescent phases originated in the United States, Italy and Spain. PBMCs, B-cell-depleted T cells, or T cells were the source of the cDNA or gDNA that made up the material.

Sequencing used immunoSEQ multiplex PCR; TCRdb keeps in-frame clones, though not all of them. This sample has some 220,000 clones, with about four fifths found just once. The chain uses TRBV28 and TRBJ1-1; D possibly corresponds to TRBD1 (6 bases). The receptor was isolated from a woman aged 25 to 39 who had recovered from COVID-19. The sample comprised peripheral blood. CDR3 bases: TGTGCCAGCAGCCCTCCGGGACACATCATGAACACTGAAGCTTTCTTT. Translation gives CASSPPGHIMNTEAFF.